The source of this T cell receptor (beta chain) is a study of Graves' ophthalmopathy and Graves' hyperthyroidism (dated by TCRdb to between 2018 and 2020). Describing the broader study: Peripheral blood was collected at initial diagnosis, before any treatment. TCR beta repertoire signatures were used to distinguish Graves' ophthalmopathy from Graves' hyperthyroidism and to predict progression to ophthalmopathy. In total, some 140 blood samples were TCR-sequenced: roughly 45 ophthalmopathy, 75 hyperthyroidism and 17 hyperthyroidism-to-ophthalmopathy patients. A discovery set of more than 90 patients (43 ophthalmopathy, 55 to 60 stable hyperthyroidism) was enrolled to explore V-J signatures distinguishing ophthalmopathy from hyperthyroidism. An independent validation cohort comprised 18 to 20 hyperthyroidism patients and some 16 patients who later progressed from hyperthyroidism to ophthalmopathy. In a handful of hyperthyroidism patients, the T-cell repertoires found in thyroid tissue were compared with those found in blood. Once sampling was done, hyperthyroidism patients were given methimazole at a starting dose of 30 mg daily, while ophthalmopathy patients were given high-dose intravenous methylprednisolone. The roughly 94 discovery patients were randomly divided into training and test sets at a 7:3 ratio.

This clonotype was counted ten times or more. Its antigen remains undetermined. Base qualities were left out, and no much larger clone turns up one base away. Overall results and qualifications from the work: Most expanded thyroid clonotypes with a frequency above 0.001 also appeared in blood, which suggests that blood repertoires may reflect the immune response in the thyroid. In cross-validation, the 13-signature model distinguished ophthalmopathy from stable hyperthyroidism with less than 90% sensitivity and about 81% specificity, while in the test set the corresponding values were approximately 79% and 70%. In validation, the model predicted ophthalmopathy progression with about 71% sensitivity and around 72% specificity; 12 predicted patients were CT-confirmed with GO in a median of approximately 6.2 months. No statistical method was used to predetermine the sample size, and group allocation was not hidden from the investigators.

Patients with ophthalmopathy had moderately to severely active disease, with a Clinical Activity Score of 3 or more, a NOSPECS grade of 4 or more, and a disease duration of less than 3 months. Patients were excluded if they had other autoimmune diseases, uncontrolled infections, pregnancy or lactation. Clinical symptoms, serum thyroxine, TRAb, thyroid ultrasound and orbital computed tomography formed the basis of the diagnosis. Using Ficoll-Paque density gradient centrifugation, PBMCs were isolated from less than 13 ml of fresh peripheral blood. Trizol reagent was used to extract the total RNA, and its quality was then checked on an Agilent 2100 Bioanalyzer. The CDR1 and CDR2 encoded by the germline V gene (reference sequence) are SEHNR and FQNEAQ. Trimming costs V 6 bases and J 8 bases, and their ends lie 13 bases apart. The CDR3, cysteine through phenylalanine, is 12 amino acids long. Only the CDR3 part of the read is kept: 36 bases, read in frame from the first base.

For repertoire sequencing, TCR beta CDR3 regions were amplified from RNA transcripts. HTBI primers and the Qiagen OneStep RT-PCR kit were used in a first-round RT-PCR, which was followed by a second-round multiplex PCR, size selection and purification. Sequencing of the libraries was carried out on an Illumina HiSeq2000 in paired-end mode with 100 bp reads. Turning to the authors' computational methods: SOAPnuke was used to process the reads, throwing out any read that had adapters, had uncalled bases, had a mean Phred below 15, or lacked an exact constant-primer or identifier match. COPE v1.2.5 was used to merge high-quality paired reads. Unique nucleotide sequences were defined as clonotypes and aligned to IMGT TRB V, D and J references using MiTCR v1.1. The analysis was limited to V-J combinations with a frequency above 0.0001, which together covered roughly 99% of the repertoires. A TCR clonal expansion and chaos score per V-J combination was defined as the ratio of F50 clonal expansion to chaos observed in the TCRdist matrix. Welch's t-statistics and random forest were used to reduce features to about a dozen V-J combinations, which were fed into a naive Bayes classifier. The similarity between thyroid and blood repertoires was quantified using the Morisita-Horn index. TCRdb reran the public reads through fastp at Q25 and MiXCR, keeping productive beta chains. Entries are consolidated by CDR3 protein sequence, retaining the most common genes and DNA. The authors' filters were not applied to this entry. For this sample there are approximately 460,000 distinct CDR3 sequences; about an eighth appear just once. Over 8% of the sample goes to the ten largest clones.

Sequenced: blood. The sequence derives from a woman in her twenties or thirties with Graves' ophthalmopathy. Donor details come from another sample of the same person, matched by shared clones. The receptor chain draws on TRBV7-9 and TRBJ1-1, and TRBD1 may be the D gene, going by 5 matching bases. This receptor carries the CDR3 CASSGGAGEAFF. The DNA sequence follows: TGTGCCAGCAGTGGAGGGGCTGGGGAAGCTTTCTTT.